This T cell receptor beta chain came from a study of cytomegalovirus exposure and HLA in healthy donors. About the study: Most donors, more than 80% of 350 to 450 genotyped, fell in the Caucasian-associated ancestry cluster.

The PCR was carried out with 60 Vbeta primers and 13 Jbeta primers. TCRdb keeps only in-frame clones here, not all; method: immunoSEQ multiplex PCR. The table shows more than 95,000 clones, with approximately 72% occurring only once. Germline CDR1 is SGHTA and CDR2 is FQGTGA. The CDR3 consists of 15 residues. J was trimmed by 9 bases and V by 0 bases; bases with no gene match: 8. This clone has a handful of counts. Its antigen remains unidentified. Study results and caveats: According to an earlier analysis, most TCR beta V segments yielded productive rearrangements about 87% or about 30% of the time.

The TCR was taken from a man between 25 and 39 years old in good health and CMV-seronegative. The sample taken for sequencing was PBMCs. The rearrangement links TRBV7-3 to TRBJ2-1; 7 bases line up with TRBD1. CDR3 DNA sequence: TGTGCCAGCAGCTTAACTCGACAGGGTGGGGGTGAGCAGTTCTTC. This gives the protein CASSLTRQGGGEQFF. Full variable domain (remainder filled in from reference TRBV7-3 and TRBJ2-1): GAGVSQTPSNKVTEKGKYVELRCDPISGHTALYWYRQSLGQGPEFLIYFQGTGAADDSGLPNDRFFAVRPEGSVSTLKIQRTERGDSAVYLCASSLTRQGGGEQFFGPGTRLTVL.